Shown below are 21 T cell receptor beta chains from a single sample sequenced in a study of T-cell memory formation after mild COVID-19. Via MiXCR, TCRdb re-called the 5' RACE reads, giving one row per CDR3 protein. This sample has roughly 150,000 distinct CDR3 sequences, with 14% found just once. The sample consisted of PBMCs or a T cell subset sorted from them (not recorded which). These receptors all stem from an adult woman who had mild COVID-19 (a few samples of this study predate the infection). Cell type and time point are not known.

This clonotype was seen a handful of times. This sequence joins TRBV7-8 and TRBJ1-1; TRBD1 is a possible D gene (6 bases). Germline loops: CDR1 SGHVS, CDR2 FQNEAQ. The CDR3 is made up of 14 amino acids. V lost 5 bases to trimming and J lost 0 bases, with 10 bases between them. The CDR3 sequence is CASSLDSMNTEAFF. CDR3 sequence (DNA): TGTGCCAGCAGCCTGGACAGCATGAACACTGAAGCTTTCTTT.

This clonotype was counted a few times. The chain combines TRBV7-2 with TRBJ2-2; D is unclear. The ends were cut back, 1 base at V and 1 base at J, with 10 bases in the middle. Germline CDR1 and CDR2: SGHTA and FQGNSA. The CDR3 is 16 amino acids. The CDR3 spells CASSLGGSLNTGELFF. CDR3 DNA: TGTGCCAGCAGCTTAGGAGGAAGTCTGAACACCGGGGAGCTGTTTTTT.

This clonotype was recorded a few times. The V and J genes are TRBV20-1 and TRBJ1-4; 7 bases are a match to TRBD1. V was clipped by 1 base and J by 2 bases; unmatched bases: 4. The CDR3 sequence is 15 residues long. CDR1 is DFQATT, CDR2 SNEGSKA, per germline (reference sequence). In DNA, the CDR3 is TGCAGTGCTAGAGTGAGGGGGCAGACTAATGAAAAACTGTTTTTT. Translating it yields CSARVRGQTNEKLFF.

As for this clonotype: Mismatch with germline at one junction end may stem from a read error. In nucleotides, the CDR3 is TGTGCCAGCAGCCTAGCGGGGGAGCCCGACAATGAGCAGTTCTTC. Protein product: CASSLAGEPDNEQFF. This chain joins TRBV7-9 and TRBJ2-1; 10 bases align to TRBD2. Germline CDR1 and CDR2: SEHNR and FQNEAQ (reference sequence). CDR3 length equals 15 residues.

J is TRBJ2-7 and V is TRBV12-3 or TRBV12-4; TRBD2 matches at 9 bases. The CDR3 is 16 residues long. Unmatched junction bases numbered 14, after V lost 4 bases and J lost 7 bases. The CDR3 DNA is TGTGCCAGCAGTTCCTCGATAGCGGGGGTCCCTTGGGAGCAGTACTTC. The encoded protein is CASSSSIAGVPWEQYF.

The table lists this clonotype with a few counts. The chain is built from TRBV10-3 and TRBJ2-3; the match to TRBD2 covers 9 bases. After removal of 0 bases from V and 1 base from J, the junction contained 2 bases not matched to a gene. This CDR3 region has 16 residues. The germline V gene has CDR1 ENHRY and CDR2 SYGVKD. CDR3 amino acids: CAISESPSGGTDTQYF. CDR3 bases: TGTGCCATCAGTGAGTCCCCTAGCGGGGGCACAGATACGCAGTATTTT.

This clonotype was picked up a small number of times. This chain joins TRBV7-8 and TRBJ1-1; D is uncertain. The CDR3 extends over 16 amino acids. Germline V lookup: CDR1 SGHVS, CDR2 FQNEAQ. Trimming removed 5 bases at V and 1 base at J, with 17 bases between. The CDR3 nucleotides read TGTGCCAGCAGCCCTAGGGTCTGGGCACGGAACACTGAAGCTTTCTTT. Translation gives CASSPRVWARNTEAFF. Drawing the rest from reference TRBV7-8 and TRBJ1-1, the complete variable domain is GAGVSQSPRYKVAKRGQDVALRCDPISGHVSLFWYQQALGQGPEFLTYFQNEAQLDKSGLPSDRFFAERPEGSVSTLKIQRTQQEDSAVYLCASSPRVWARNTEAFFGQGTRLTVV.

This clonotype was picked up a small number of times. The chain has TRBV7-8 and TRBJ2-7, with TRBD2 identical over 9 bases. Germline CDR1 is SGHVS and CDR2 is FQNEAQ. This CDR3 region has 14 residues. V dropped 3 bases and J dropped 3; count of bases not matched to a gene: 3. The CDR3 region has the DNA TGTGCCAGCAGCTTCGCGGGAGGGGACTACGAGCAGTACTTC. It is translated as CASSFAGGDYEQYF.

This chain connects TRBV5-1 to TRBJ2-3, with 7 bases aligning to TRBD1. This CDR3 comprises 15 residues. The V gene's germline CDR1 is SGHRS and CDR2 YFSETQ. Losses at the gene ends were 4 bases for V and 0 bases for J; bases not matched to a gene: 5. CDR3 sequence (DNA): TGCGCCAGCAGCGCCCGGGACAGTAGCACAGATACGCAGTATTTT. Amino acids: CASSARDSSTDTQYF.

This sequence joins TRBV19 and TRBJ2-7; D is unresolved. This CDR3 is 13 amino acids long. Germline V gene sequence: CDR1 LNHDA, CDR2 SQIVND (reference sequence). Trimming shortened V by 4 bases and J by 4 bases, and 11 bases separated the two germline ends. The CDR3 protein is CASSTQPSYEQYF. The CDR3 DNA follows: TGTGCCAGTAGTACACAACCATCTTACGAGCAGTACTTC.

The chain recombines TRBV7-6 with TRBJ2-3; possible D gene TRBD2, 6 bases. The CDR3 extends over 14 amino acids. Germline V CDR1 and CDR2: SGHVS, FNYEAQ. V was shortened by 1 base and J by 3 bases, with 8 bases between the two germline ends. CDR3 sequence: CASSLVLATDTQYF. As DNA, the CDR3 is TGTGCCAGCAGCTTAGTACTAGCAACAGATACGCAGTATTTT.

This clonotype turned up a few times. The J gene is TRBJ2-3, the V gene TRBV12-3 or TRBV12-4, with D possibly matching TRBD2 (5 bases). Between the trimmed V and J ends, which lost 3 bases and 2 bases, there was a span of 15 bases. The CDR3 is made up of 16 amino acids. CDR3 protein: CASSFFSEGFTDTQYF. The DNA of the CDR3 is TGTGCCAGCAGTTTTTTCTCAGAGGGTTTCACAGATACGCAGTATTTT.

V usage is TRBV9 and J usage is TRBJ2-1; D perhaps matches TRBD2 (6 bases). Trimming stripped 3 bases from V and 3 bases from J, with 10 bases between. CDR3 length: 14 amino acids. Germline V CDR1 and CDR2: SGDLS, YYNGEE. The CDR3 DNA reads as TGTGCCAGCAGCGGTACGGGAGTCTACAATGAGCAGTTCTTC. It yields the protein CASSGTGVYNEQFF.

This clonotype turned up a few times. This chain joins TRBV7-8 and TRBJ2-7; 16 nucleotides align to TRBD2. The germline V gene encodes CDR1 SGHVS and CDR2 FQNEAQ. Losses at the gene ends were 6 bases for V and 5 bases for J; bases not matched to a gene: 10. The CDR3 loop spans 17 amino acids. CDR3 region: CASRVAGTSGRADEQYF. The CDR3 nucleotides are TGTGCCAGCAGGGTTGCCGGGACTAGCGGGAGGGCCGACGAGCAGTACTTC. The full variable domain, rest sourced from reference TRBV7-8 and TRBJ2-7, is GAGVSQSPRYKVAKRGQDVALRCDPISGHVSLFWYQQALGQGPEFLTYFQNEAQLDKSGLPSDRFFAERPEGSVSTLKIQRTQQEDSAVYLCASRVAGTSGRADEQYFGPGTRLTVT.

This clonotype has more than one count but fewer than ten. The chain carries TRBV9 and TRBJ2-7; 7 positions agree with TRBD1. V trimming: 0 bases; J trimming: 0 bases; junction bases outside the gene matches: 3. Germline values: CDR1 SGDLS, CDR2 YYNGEE. The CDR3 runs to 15 residues. CDR3 amino acids: CASSVGGQPSYEQYF. CDR3 nucleotide sequence: TGTGCCAGCAGCGTAGGGGGACAGCCCTCCTACGAGCAGTACTTC. Looking up the rest from reference TRBV9 and TRBJ2-7 gives the full variable domain: DSGVTQTPKHLITATGQRVTLRCSPRSGDLSVYWYQQSLDQGLQFLIQYYNGEERAKGNILERFSAQQFPDLHSELNLSSLELGDSALYFCASSVGGQPSYEQYFGPGTRLTVT.

The table lists this clonotype with a few counts. This chain links TRBV5-1 with TRBJ2-7; possible D gene TRBD2, 7 bases. V was cut by 0 bases and J by 3 bases, with 13 bases left in between. The CDR3 loop spans 15 amino acids. Germline V lookup: CDR1 SGHRS, CDR2 YFSETQ. CDR3 amino acids: CASSLARGPDYEQYF. CDR3 nucleotides: TGCGCCAGCAGCTTGGCGCGGGGGCCAGACTACGAGCAGTACTTC.

The chain couples TRBV6-5 to TRBJ1-6; D uncertain. Germline V gene data show CDR1 as MNHEY and CDR2 as SVGAGI. Trimming cost V 5 bases and J 6 bases, with 14 bases left between them. The CDR3 runs 15 residues. In nucleotides, the CDR3 is TGTGCCAGCAGTAGGTCTTGGGCTACTAATTCACCCCTCCACTTT. Amino acids: CASSRSWATNSPLHF.

In this sample, this clonotype turned up a few times. The CDR3 region is CASSLVFSGTGFYEQYF. The CDR3 coding sequence is TGCGCCAGCAGCTTGGTTTTCTCCGGGACAGGGTTCTACGAGCAGTACTTC. V usage is TRBV5-1 and J usage is TRBJ2-7; TRBD1 aligns across 9 bases. In germline, CDR1 is SGHRS, CDR2 YFSETQ. This CDR3 has 17 residues. V lost 0 bases, J lost 3 bases, and 10 bases stayed unmatched.

This clonotype appeared a few times. The chain combines TRBV12-3 or TRBV12-4 with TRBJ2-1, with 11 bases matching TRBD2. Germline trimming cut 7 bases from V and 8 bases from J; bases unmatched to any gene: 13. The CDR3 contains 16 residues. The CDR3 DNA reads as TGTGCCAGCATTCCACGGACTAGCGGGTTACGGGATGAGCAGTTCTTC. Protein sequence: CASIPRTSGLRDEQFF.

The genes are TRBV29-1 and TRBJ2-1; the D gene is possibly TRBD1 (5 bases). The V gene lost 2 bases and the J gene lost 9 bases, with 20 bases spanning the gap. The CDR3 extends over 15 amino acids. Per the germline V gene, CDR1 is SQVTM and CDR2 is ANQGSEA. CDR3 residues: CSVELPEDNHPEQFF. In DNA form, the CDR3 reads TGCAGCGTTGAACTTCCAGAGGACAACCACCCTGAGCAGTTCTTC.

This clonotype was observed a few times. The V gene is TRBV5-1, the J gene TRBJ2-7; D possibly matches TRBD1 or TRBD2 (5 bases each). The CDR3 has 14 amino acids. The germline CDR1 and CDR2 sequences are SGHRS and YFSETQ. V lost 0 bases and J 2 bases, leaving 9 bases between the germline ends. This CDR3 is CASSLGGNPYEQYF. The CDR3 DNA reads as TGCGCCAGCAGCTTGGGGGGGAACCCCTACGAGCAGTACTTC. Drawing the rest from reference TRBV5-1 and TRBJ2-7, the complete variable domain is KAGVTQTPRYLIKTRGQQVTLSCSPISGHRSVSWYQQTPGQGLQFLFEYFSETQRNKGNFPGRFSGRQFSNSRSEMNVSTLELGDSALYLCASSLGGNPYEQYFGPGTRLTVT.